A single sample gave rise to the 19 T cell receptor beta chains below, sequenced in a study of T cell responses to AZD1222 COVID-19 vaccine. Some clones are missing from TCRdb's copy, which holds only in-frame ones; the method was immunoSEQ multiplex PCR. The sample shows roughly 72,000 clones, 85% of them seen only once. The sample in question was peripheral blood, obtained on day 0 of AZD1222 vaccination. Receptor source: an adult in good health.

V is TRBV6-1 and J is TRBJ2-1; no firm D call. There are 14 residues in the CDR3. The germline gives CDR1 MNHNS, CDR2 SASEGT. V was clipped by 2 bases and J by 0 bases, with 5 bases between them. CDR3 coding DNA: TGTGCCAGCAGTGAACTTTTCTCCTACAATGAGCAGTTCTTC. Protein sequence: CASSELFSYNEQFF.

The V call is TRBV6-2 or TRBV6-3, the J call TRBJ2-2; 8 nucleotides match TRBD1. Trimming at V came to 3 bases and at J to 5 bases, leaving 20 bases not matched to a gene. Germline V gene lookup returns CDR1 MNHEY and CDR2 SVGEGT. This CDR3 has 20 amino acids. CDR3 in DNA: TGTGCCAGCAGTTATTCTATTAGTCGTCGGGGGACAGGTAGTACCGGGGAGCTGTTTTTT. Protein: CASSYSISRRGTGSTGELFF.

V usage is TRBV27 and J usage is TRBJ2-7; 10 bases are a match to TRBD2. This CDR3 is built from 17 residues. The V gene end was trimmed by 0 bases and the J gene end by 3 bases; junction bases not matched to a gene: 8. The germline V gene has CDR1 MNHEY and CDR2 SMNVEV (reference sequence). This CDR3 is CASSLSIAGGAFYEQYF. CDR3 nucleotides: TGTGCCAGCAGTTTATCGATAGCGGGAGGTGCCTTCTACGAGCAGTACTTC.

The CDR3 is CASSHKTVPSQPQHF. The DNA for the CDR3 is TGTGCCAGCAGCCACAAGACAGTTCCGAGTCAGCCCCAGCATTTT. This chain uses TRBV5-6 with TRBJ1-5; the D gene is possibly TRBD1 (5 bases). Germline loops: CDR1 SGHDT, CDR2 YYEEEE. Trimming cost V 4 bases and J 6 bases, with 17 bases left between them. The CDR3 has 15 residues.

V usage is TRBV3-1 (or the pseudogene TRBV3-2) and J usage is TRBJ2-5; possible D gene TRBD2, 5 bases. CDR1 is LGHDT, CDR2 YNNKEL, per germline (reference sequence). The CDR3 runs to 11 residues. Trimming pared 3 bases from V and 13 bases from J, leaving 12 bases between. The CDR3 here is CASSHGAAGYF. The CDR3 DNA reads TGTGCCAGCAGCCATGGAGCGGCAGGGTACTTC.

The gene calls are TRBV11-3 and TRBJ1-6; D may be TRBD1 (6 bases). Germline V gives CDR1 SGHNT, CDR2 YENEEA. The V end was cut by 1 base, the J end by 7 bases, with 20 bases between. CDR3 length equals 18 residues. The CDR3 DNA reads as TGTGCCAGCAGCTTAGTGTTTCGGCCAGGGGAACGGAATTCACCCCTCCACTTT. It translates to CASSLVFRPGERNSPLHF.

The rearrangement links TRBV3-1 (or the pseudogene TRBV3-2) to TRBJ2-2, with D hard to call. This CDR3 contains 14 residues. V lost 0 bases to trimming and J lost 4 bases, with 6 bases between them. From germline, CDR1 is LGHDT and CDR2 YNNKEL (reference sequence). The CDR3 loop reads CASSQDVITGELFF. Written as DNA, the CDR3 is TGTGCCAGCAGCCAAGATGTCATCACCGGGGAGCTGTTTTTT.

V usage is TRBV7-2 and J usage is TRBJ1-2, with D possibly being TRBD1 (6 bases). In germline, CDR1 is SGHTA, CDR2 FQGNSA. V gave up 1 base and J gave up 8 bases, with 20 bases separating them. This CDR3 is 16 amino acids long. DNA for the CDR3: TGTGCCAGCAGCTTAGGGGGGGCAGGACGGCGTGACGGCTACACCTTC. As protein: CASSLGGAGRRDGYTF.

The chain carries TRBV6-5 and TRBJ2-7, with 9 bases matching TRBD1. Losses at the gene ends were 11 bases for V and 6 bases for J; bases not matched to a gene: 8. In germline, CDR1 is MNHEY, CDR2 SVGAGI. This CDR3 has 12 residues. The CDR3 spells CAARTGEVEQYF. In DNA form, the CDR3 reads TGTGCCGCAAGGACAGGGGAGGTCGAGCAGTACTTC.

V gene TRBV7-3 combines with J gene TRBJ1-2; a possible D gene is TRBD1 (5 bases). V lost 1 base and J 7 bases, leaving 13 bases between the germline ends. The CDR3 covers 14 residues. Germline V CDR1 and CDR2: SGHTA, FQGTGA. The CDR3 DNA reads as TGTGCCAGCAGCTTAAGTCCAGGGTCGGGTGGCTACACCTTC. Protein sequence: CASSLSPGSGGYTF. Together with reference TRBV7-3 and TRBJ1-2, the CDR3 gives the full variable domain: GAGVSQTPSNKVTEKGKYVELRCDPISGHTALYWYRQSLGQGPEFLIYFQGTGAADDSGLPNDRFFAVRPEGSVSTLKIQRTERGDSAVYLCASSLSPGSGGYTFGSGTRLTVV.

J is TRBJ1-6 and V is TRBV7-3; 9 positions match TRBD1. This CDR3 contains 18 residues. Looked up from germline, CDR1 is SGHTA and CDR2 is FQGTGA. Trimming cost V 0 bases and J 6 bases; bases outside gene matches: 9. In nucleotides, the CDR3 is TGTGCCAGCAGCTTAACCGGATGGGGACAGGGAGGTAATTCACCCCTCCACTTT. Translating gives CASSLTGWGQGGNSPLHF.

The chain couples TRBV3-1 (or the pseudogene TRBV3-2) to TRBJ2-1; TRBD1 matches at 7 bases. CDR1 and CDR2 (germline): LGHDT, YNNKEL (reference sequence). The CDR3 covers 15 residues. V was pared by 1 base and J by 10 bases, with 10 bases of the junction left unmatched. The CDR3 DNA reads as TGTGCCAGCAGCCAAGTTACAGGGGCCAGCTCCGAGCAGTTCTTC. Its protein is CASSQVTGASSEQFF.

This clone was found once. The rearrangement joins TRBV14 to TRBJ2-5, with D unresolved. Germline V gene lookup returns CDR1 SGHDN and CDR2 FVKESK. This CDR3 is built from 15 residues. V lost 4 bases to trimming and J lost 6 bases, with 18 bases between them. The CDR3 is CASSPGGVLGKTQYF. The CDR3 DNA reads TGTGCCAGCAGCCCCGGCGGTGTTTTGGGGAAGACCCAGTACTTC.

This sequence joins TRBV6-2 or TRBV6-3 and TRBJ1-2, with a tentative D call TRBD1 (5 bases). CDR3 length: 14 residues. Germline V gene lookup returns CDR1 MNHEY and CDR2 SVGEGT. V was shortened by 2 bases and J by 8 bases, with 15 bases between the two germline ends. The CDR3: CASSYTLTGGGYTF. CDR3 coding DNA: TGTGCCAGCAGTTACACGCTTACAGGTGGGGGCTACACCTTC.

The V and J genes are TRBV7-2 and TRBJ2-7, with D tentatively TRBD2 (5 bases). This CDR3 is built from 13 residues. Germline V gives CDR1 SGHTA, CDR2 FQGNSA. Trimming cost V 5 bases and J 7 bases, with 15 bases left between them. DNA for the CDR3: TGTGCCAGCAGCCGTACCGCGGGTGGGGAGCAGTACTTC. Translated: CASSRTAGGEQYF.

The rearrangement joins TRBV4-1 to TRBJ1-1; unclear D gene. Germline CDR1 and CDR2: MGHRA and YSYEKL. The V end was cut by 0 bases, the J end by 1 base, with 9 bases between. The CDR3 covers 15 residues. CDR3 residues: CASSQERYENTEAFF. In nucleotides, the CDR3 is TGCGCCAGCAGCCAAGAGAGATACGAGAACACTGAAGCTTTCTTT.

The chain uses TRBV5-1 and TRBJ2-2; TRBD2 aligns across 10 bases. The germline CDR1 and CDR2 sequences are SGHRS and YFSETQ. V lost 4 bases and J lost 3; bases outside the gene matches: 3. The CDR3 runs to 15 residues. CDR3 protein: CASSPTSGDTGELFF. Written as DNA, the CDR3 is TGCGCCAGCAGCCCTACTAGCGGGGACACCGGGGAGCTGTTTTTT.

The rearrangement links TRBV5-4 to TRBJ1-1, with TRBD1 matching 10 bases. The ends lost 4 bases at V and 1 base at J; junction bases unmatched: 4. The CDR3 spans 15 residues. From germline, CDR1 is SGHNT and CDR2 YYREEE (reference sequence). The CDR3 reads CASSARTGGNTEAFF. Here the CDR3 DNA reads TGTGCCAGCAGCGCCAGGACAGGGGGGAACACTGAAGCTTTCTTT.

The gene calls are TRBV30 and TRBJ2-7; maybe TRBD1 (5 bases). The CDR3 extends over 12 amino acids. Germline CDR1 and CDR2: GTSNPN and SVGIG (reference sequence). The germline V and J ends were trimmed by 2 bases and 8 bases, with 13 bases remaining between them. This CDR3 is CAWSLTGEQQYF. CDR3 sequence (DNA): TGTGCCTGGAGTTTAACAGGAGAACAGCAGTACTTC.